Shown below are 8 T cell receptor beta chains from a single sample sequenced in a study of cytomegalovirus exposure and HLA in healthy donors. The assay was immunoSEQ multiplex PCR, and TCRdb's table has in-frame clones only and misses some. The table shows about 44,000 clones, with 93% occurring only once. The specimen was PBMCs. The source is a woman under 30 in good health and CMV-seronegative.

V is TRBV18 and J is TRBJ2-3, with 10 nucleotides matching TRBD2. The germline V gene encodes CDR1 KGHSH and CDR2 LQKENI. J gave up 1 base and V 3 bases, and 1 base lay outside the gene matches. The CDR3 covers 15 residues. Written as DNA, the CDR3 is TGTGCCAGCTCACCCGGGACTAGCGGCACAGATACGCAGTATTTT. Translating gives CASSPGTSGTDTQYF.

The J gene is TRBJ2-5, the V gene TRBV6-1, with D possibly being TRBD2 (5 bases). V lost 4 bases, J lost 1 base, and 10 bases lay in between. Germline V gene sequence: CDR1 MNHNS, CDR2 SASEGT. This CDR3 contains 14 residues. The CDR3 protein is CASSASRAQETQYF. For the CDR3, the DNA is TGTGCCAGCAGTGCGTCGCGGGCCCAAGAGACCCAGTACTTC.

The V and J genes are TRBV11-2 and TRBJ2-7; a weak D match, TRBD2 (6 bases). The CDR3 sequence is 17 residues long. The V gene's germline CDR1 is SGHAT and CDR2 FQNNGV. Between the trimmed V and J ends, which lost 5 bases and 2 bases, there was a span of 22 bases. CDR3 amino acids: CASSPDLSGSEAYEQYF. The CDR3, as DNA: TGTGCCAGCAGCCCCGATCTATCCGGGAGTGAAGCCTACGAGCAGTACTTC.

V gene TRBV5-4 combines with J gene TRBJ1-1; maybe TRBD1 (5 bases). Germline V gene lookup returns CDR1 SGHNT and CDR2 YYREEE (reference sequence). The CDR3 is made up of 13 amino acids. Trimming removed 9 bases at V and 0 bases at J, with 12 bases between. CDR3 protein: CAIQAVMNTEAFF. Written as DNA, the CDR3 is TGTGCCATACAGGCCGTCATGAACACTGAAGCTTTCTTT.

The rearrangement uses TRBV25-1 and TRBJ2-7; D is ambiguous. Germline values: CDR1 MGHDK, CDR2 SYGVNS. Trimming removed 6 bases at V and 2 bases at J, with 14 bases between. This CDR3 spans 14 amino acids. CDR3 region: CASREKKFPYEQYF. The CDR3 DNA sequence: TGTGCCAGCAGGGAGAAAAAGTTTCCCTACGAGCAGTACTTC.

The chain uses TRBV5-1 and TRBJ2-6; a weak D match, TRBD2 (5 bases). This CDR3 contains 16 residues. Germline loops: CDR1 SGHRS, CDR2 YFSETQ. Trimming took off 0 bases at V and 3 bases at J, with 10 bases between the two ends. CDR3 sequence reads: CASSLAEGRGANVLTF. The CDR3, as DNA: TGCGCCAGCAGCTTGGCCGAGGGTCGTGGGGCCAACGTCCTGACTTTC.

This clone was observed once. This sequence joins TRBV4-2 and TRBJ2-5; TRBD1 is a possible D gene (6 bases). Trimming pared 0 bases from V and 5 bases from J, leaving 13 bases between. CDR3 length: 15 residues. Germline values: CDR1 LGHNA, CDR2 YNFKEQ. The CDR3 DNA follows: TGTGCCAGCAGCCAAGATCTCAGGGGCGTGGAGACCCAGTACTTC. This codes for CASSQDLRGVETQYF.

The chain links TRBV10-3 to TRBJ2-5; 14 bases are shared with TRBD2. CDR1 is ENHRY, CDR2 SYGVKD, per germline. V trimming: 3 bases; J trimming: 4 bases; junction bases outside the gene matches: 10. This CDR3 spans 18 amino acids. The CDR3, as DNA: TGTGCCATCAGTGACCCGGGACTAGCGGGGGTTAGGGGAGAGACCCAGTACTTC. Translating gives CAISDPGLAGVRGETQYF.